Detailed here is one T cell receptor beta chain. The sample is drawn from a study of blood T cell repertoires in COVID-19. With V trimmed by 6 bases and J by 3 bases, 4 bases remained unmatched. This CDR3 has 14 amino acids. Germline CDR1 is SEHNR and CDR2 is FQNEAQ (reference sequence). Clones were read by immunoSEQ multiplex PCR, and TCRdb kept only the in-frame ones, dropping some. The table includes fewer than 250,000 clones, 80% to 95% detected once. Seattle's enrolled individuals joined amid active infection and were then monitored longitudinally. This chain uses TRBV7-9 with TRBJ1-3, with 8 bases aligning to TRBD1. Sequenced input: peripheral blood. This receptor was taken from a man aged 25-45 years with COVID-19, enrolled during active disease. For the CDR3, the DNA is TGTGCCAGCAGAGAACAGGGGGATGGAAACACCATATATTTT. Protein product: CASREQGDGNTIYF.